This TCR beta chain comes out of a study of regulatory T cells in long-lasting Graves disease. Study conclusions and caveats: Persistent disease samples used TRBV28, TRBJ1-2 and TRBJ2-5 preferentially.

As regards this clonotype: Its target is not known.

Researchers made TCR beta libraries by using iRepertoire HTBI primers and running Arm-PCR on CDR3 regions. One entry per CDR3 protein, called by TCRdb with MiXCR from the multiplex PCR reads. Here the sample spans about 540,000 distinct CDR3 sequences, about 14% being singletons. Germline V lookup: CDR1 LGHDT, CDR2 YNNKEL (reference sequence). The CDR3 has 17 residues. Trimming took 0 bases from V and 10 from J; bases not matched to a gene: 14. Time point reported: newly diagnosed GD, antithyroid drugs for less than 3 months. Following extraction of RNA from PBMCs, that RNA was used to make the TCR library. The same specimen was also included in a second study, on T cells in Graves' hyperthyroidism and ophthalmopathy. That paper adds: Patients aged 18 to 65 with hyperthyroidism were newly diagnosed, with duration under 2 months. Initially, a first-round RT-PCR of the TCR CDR3 employed the HTBI primer set. Peripheral blood also featured most of the thyroid clonotypes expanded above 0.001.

Here the sequenced sample was peripheral blood mononuclear cells (PBMCs), taken at new diagnosis, from a patient treated with antithyroid drugs. The sequence came from a man younger than 40 with Graves disease. The rearrangement links TRBV3-1 to TRBJ2-1, with 8 bases aligning to TRBD2. CDR3 coding DNA: TGTGCCAGCAGCCAAGATTTCGGCGCAGCGGGAGCGGGGGAGCAGTTCTTC. This codes for CASSQDFGAAGAGEQFF.